The 2 T cell receptor beta chains given below trace back to one sample, sequenced in a study of T cells in Graves' hyperthyroidism and ophthalmopathy. Amplification yielded TCR beta CDR3 regions, with RNA transcripts as the source. Carried out on the TCR CDR3, a first-round RT-PCR used the HTBI primer set. Each CDR3 protein gets one entry after TCRdb re-called the multiplex PCR reads with MiXCR. The data hold about 480,000 distinct CDR3 sequences, with about an eighth observed a single time. Sequencing was carried out using blood. The receptors stem from a woman aged 18 to 35 with Graves' hyperthyroidism.

This sequence joins TRBV19 and TRBJ2-6; 8 bases align to TRBD1. This CDR3 is 16 amino acids long. The junction had 7 bases not matched to a gene; V was cut back by 5 bases and J by 4 bases. Germline lookup yields CDR1 LNHDA and CDR2 SQIVND (reference sequence). The CDR3 DNA follows: TGTGCCAGTAGTGGGGCAGGGGGCGCCGGGGCCAACGTCCTGACTTTC. Protein: CASSGAGGAGANVLTF. The variable domain in full, with the rest retrieved from reference TRBV19 and TRBJ2-6, is DGGITQSPKYLFRKEGQNVTLSCEQNLNHDAMYWYRQDPGQGLRLIYYSQIVNDFQKGDIAEGYSVSREKKESFPLTVTSAQKNPTAFYLCASSGAGGAGANVLTFGAGSRLTVL.

This clonotype was observed at least ten times. J is TRBJ2-2 and V is TRBV9; D unclear. The CDR3 runs to 14 residues. The germline V and J ends were trimmed by 0 bases and 4 bases, with 7 bases remaining between them. Germline CDR1 SGDLS, CDR2 YYNGEE. The CDR3 DNA reads TGTGCCAGCAGCGTAGGATTTGGCACCGGGGAGCTGTTTTTT. Encoded protein: CASSVGFGTGELFF.